Listed here are 29 T cell receptor beta chains from one sample, sequenced in a study of identical twins. MiXCR was run by TCRdb on the 5' RACE reads, yielding one entry per CDR3 protein. Of approximately 1.8 million distinct CDR3 sequences in the sample, less than 35% are singletons; the top ten hold more than 0.25%. Sample: cord blood. These receptors all stem from a newborn girl in good health.

This clonotype has only a few counts. The chain joins TRBV5-8 to TRBJ2-3, with TRBD2 matching 7 bases. The V and J ends lost 5 bases and 4 bases, in that order; junction bases with no gene match: 13. Looked up from germline, CDR1 is SGHTS and CDR2 is YDEGEE. The CDR3 has 16 amino acids. CDR3 sequence (DNA): TGTGCCAGCAGTCAGGGAGTCCAGCGGGGCGCAGATACGCAGTATTTT. This sequence encodes CASSQGVQRGADTQYF.

This clonotype was seen a few times. This chain uses TRBV28 with TRBJ2-1, with D perhaps matching TRBD2 (6 bases). V lost 3 bases and J lost 2, with 17 bases in between. CDR1 is MDHEN, CDR2 SYDVKM, per germline. The CDR3 loop spans 17 amino acids. CDR3 region: CASSFTGWRDPYNEQFF. In DNA form, the CDR3 reads TGTGCCAGCAGTTTTACCGGATGGCGGGACCCCTACAATGAGCAGTTCTTC.

The chain couples TRBV2 to TRBJ2-7; 15 bases line up with TRBD2. From germline, CDR1 is SNHLY and CDR2 FYNNEI. The CDR3 extends over 16 amino acids. The V gene end was trimmed by 9 bases and the J gene end by 6 bases; junction bases not matched to a gene: 12. The CDR3 bases are TGTGCCAGACGGGGACTAGCGGGGGGCCGCTTGATCGAGCAGTACTTC. This sequence encodes CARRGLAGGRLIEQYF.

This chain connects TRBV28 to TRBJ2-3, with 7 positions matching TRBD2. The CDR3 is 15 residues long. Germline trimming cut 3 bases from V and 2 bases from J; bases unmatched to any gene: 5. Per the germline V gene, CDR1 is MDHEN and CDR2 is SYDVKM. The CDR3 region is CASSFSTSITDTQYF. CDR3 nucleotide sequence: TGTGCCAGCAGTTTCTCGACTAGCATCACAGATACGCAGTATTTT.

The chain links TRBV7-9 to TRBJ1-1; D is unclear. V lost 3 bases to trimming and J lost 0 bases, with 14 bases between them. From germline, CDR1 is SEHNR and CDR2 FQNEAQ (reference sequence). CDR3 length: 16 residues. Here the CDR3 reads CASSFDGRSVNTEAFF. CDR3 nucleotides: TGTGCCAGCAGCTTTGACGGGAGGAGTGTGAACACTGAAGCTTTCTTT.

Only a few counts were recorded for this clonotype. V usage is TRBV10-3 and J usage is TRBJ2-7; 10 nucleotides agree with TRBD1. With V trimmed by 5 bases and J by 3 bases, 7 bases remained unmatched. The CDR3 runs 15 residues. CDR1 and CDR2 from the germline V gene are ENHRY and SYGVKD. The CDR3 DNA reads TGTGCCATCAGTCAAACCGGGACAGGGGACTACGAGCAGTACTTC. Its translation: CAISQTGTGDYEQYF.

This clonotype turned up a few times. The rearrangement links TRBV12-5 to TRBJ2-3; 9 bases match TRBD1. Germline V gene lookup returns CDR1 LGHNT and CDR2 FRNRAP. The CDR3 has 15 amino acids. After removal of 1 base from V and 5 bases from J, the junction contained 4 bases not matched to a gene. CDR3: CASGLGQGGVDTQYF. The CDR3 coding sequence is TGTGCTAGTGGTTTGGGACAGGGGGGAGTAGATACGCAGTATTTT. The complete variable domain, with remaining parts taken from reference TRBV12-5 and TRBJ2-3, reads DARVTQTPRHKVTEMGQEVTMRCQPILGHNTVFWYRQTMMQGLELLAYFRNRAPLDDSGMPKDRFSAEMPDATLATLKIQPSEPRDSAVYFCASGLGQGGVDTQYFGPGTRLTVL.

For this clonotype: One end of the junction does not line up with germline, which may come from a read error. The rearrangement joins TRBV5-1 to TRBJ2-1; D gene uncertain. This CDR3 spans 11 amino acids. CDR1 SGHRS and CDR2 YFSETQ come from the germline V gene. The CDR3 here is CAGSSFNEQFF. The CDR3 nucleotides are TGCGCCGGCAGCTCCTTCAATGAGCAGTTCTTC. The variable domain in full, with the rest retrieved from reference TRBV5-1 and TRBJ2-1, is KAGVTQTPRYLIKTRGQQVTLSCSPISGHRSVSWYQQTPGQGLQFLFEYFSETQRNKGNFPGRFSGRQFSNSRSEMNVSTLELGDSALYLCAGSSFNEQFFGPGTRLTVL.

CDR3 coding DNA: TGTGCCAGCAGTTTAAGCGGACCAGGCACAGATACGCAGTATTTT. It specifies CASSLSGPGTDTQYF. This sequence joins TRBV12-3 or TRBV12-4 and TRBJ2-3, with D possibly being TRBD2 (5 bases). Trimming took 2 bases from V and 1 from J, leaving 10 bases between them. The length of the CDR3 is 15 residues.

CDR3 residues: CASSLGQRGRATDTQYF. DNA of the CDR3: TGCGCCAGCAGCTTGGGGCAGCGGGGCAGGGCCACAGATACGCAGTATTTT. V and J are TRBV5-1 and TRBJ2-3; 7 nucleotides align to TRBD2. V gave up 0 bases and J gave up 2 bases; unmatched junction bases: 9. Germline V gene sequence: CDR1 SGHRS, CDR2 YFSETQ. The CDR3 length is 17 residues.

Comments on this clonotype: A much larger clone differs from this one at a single base, so this may be a read error. The V and J genes are TRBV29-1 and TRBJ2-3; 7 positions agree with TRBD2. The CDR3 length is 11 residues. V lost 7 bases and J lost 8; bases outside the gene matches: 6. CDR1 is SQVTM, CDR2 ANQGSEA, per germline. For the CDR3, the DNA is TGCAGCGCCGAGGGAGGGAGTACGCAGTATTTT. It specifies CSAEGGSTQYF.

The table lists this clonotype with a few counts. The V call is TRBV7-2, the J call TRBJ2-1, with no clear D. The CDR3 is 13 amino acids. Germline assignment: CDR1 SGHTA and CDR2 FQGNSA. Trimming left V 4 bases short and J 6 bases short, with 10 bases between. The CDR3 DNA reads as TGTGCCAGCAGCTACCCCCTGGCCAATGAGCAGTTCTTC. Protein: CASSYPLANEQFF.

The chain has TRBV19 and TRBJ2-1, with TRBD2 matching 7 bases. The CDR3 consists of 14 residues. V gave up 5 bases and J gave up 7 bases; unmatched junction bases: 8. Germline CDR1 and CDR2: LNHDA and SQIVND (reference sequence). In nucleotides, the CDR3 is TGTGCCAGTAGTTCGGGCGGGAGCGCTAATGAGCAGTTCTTC. This codes for CASSSGGSANEQFF.

The chain couples TRBV12-3 or TRBV12-4 to TRBJ2-1; 7 bases are a match to TRBD2. The V gene end was trimmed by 4 bases and the J gene end by 8 bases; junction bases not matched to a gene: 5. There are 13 residues in the CDR3. The CDR3 bases are TGTGCCAGCAGTTATAAGCGGGGCCATGAGCAGTTCTTC. Encoded protein: CASSYKRGHEQFF.

This clonotype was counted between two and nine times. This rearrangement joins TRBV27 to TRBJ2-1, with TRBD2 identical over 10 bases. The CDR3 length is 12 residues. Per the germline V gene, CDR1 is MNHEY and CDR2 is SMNVEV (reference sequence). V was clipped by 5 bases and J by 10 bases; unmatched bases: 2. The CDR3 DNA is TGTGCCAGCAGTACACTAGCGGGGGAGCAGTTCTTC. Its translation is CASSTLAGEQFF.

The chain recombines TRBV24-1 with TRBJ2-1; TRBD1 or TRBD2 may be the D gene (5 bases each). Between the trimmed V and J ends, which lost 3 bases and 7 bases, there was a span of 12 bases. Germline V lookup: CDR1 KGHDR, CDR2 SFDVKD. CDR3 size: 14 residues. The chain's CDR3 is CATSDIVGRNEQFF. In DNA, the CDR3 is TGTGCCACCAGTGATATAGTGGGACGAAATGAGCAGTTCTTC.

The chain links TRBV10-3 to TRBJ2-1, with TRBD2 matching 12 bases. From germline, CDR1 is ENHRY and CDR2 SYGVKD. The trim removed 0 bases at V and 10 bases at J, leaving 7 bases unmatched. The CDR3 contains 16 residues. The CDR3 here is CAISESGTSGFYEQFF. CDR3 bases: TGTGCCATCAGTGAGTCGGGGACTAGCGGGTTCTACGAGCAGTTCTTC.

The chain employs TRBV7-6 and TRBJ1-1; D is possibly TRBD1 (6 bases). Germline V gene data show CDR1 as SGHVS and CDR2 as FNYEAQ. This CDR3 is built from 14 residues. V was shortened by 3 bases and J by 4 bases, with 12 bases between the two germline ends. The CDR3 sequence is CASSFNGQLTEAFF. CDR3 sequence (DNA): TGTGCCAGCAGCTTCAACGGACAGCTCACTGAAGCTTTCTTT. Drawing the rest from reference TRBV7-6 and TRBJ1-1, the complete variable domain is GAGVSQSPRYKVTKRGQDVALRCDPISGHVSLYWYRQALGQGPEFLTYFNYEAQQDKSGLPNDRFSAERPEGSISTLTIQRTEQRDSAMYRCASSFNGQLTEAFFGQGTRLTVV.

The chain employs TRBV6-5 and TRBJ2-4, with 7 bases that match TRBD2. Germline assignment: CDR1 MNHEY and CDR2 SVGAGI. The CDR3 has 17 amino acids. V lost 0 bases and J lost 1; bases outside the gene matches: 6. CDR3 sequence reads: CASSYSVKTSAKNIQYF. In DNA form, the CDR3 reads TGTGCCAGCAGTTACTCGGTGAAGACTAGCGCCAAAAACATTCAGTACTTC.

The CDR3 sequence: CSAGRWDKGSNQPQHF. The CDR3, as DNA: TGCAGTGCTGGGAGGTGGGATAAGGGAAGCAATCAGCCCCAGCATTTT. The chain recombines TRBV20-1 with TRBJ1-5; D is ambiguous. Germline loops: CDR1 DFQATT, CDR2 SNEGSKA (reference sequence). The CDR3 sequence is 16 residues long. Trimming took 5 bases from V and 1 from J, leaving 18 bases between them.

In this sample, this clonotype turned up many times. This chain joins TRBV12-3 or TRBV12-4 and TRBJ2-5; TRBD2 is a possible D gene (5 bases). CDR3 length: 14 amino acids. Trimming shortened V by 3 bases and J by 2 bases, and 10 bases separated the two germline ends. The CDR3 sequence: CASSFKRSQETQYF. In DNA form, the CDR3 reads TGTGCCAGCAGTTTTAAGCGGTCACAAGAGACCCAGTACTTC.

The chain uses TRBV6-5 and TRBJ2-7, with 9 bases aligning to TRBD2. The V gene's germline CDR1 is MNHEY and CDR2 SVGAGI. Trimming took 5 bases from V and 2 from J; bases not matched to a gene: 10. The length of the CDR3 is 16 residues. This CDR3 reads CASSPSEIAGAYEQYF. In DNA, the CDR3 is TGTGCCAGCAGTCCATCCGAGATAGCGGGAGCCTACGAGCAGTACTTC.

This clonotype occurred a few times. The chain couples TRBV2 to TRBJ2-5; D not certain. The CDR3 consists of 15 residues. V shed 5 bases and J shed 3 bases, with 16 bases lying between them. The germline V gene has CDR1 SNHLY and CDR2 FYNNEI. The CDR3 DNA follows: TGTGCCAGCAGTCAGCCCATTACACAGAAAGAGACCCAGTACTTC. Translating it yields CASSQPITQKETQYF.

In this sample, this clonotype turned up a few times. The chain links TRBV4-1 to TRBJ1-6; D might be TRBD1 (6 bases). The V gene's germline CDR1 is MGHRA and CDR2 YSYEKL. The ends were cut back, 0 bases at V and 7 bases at J, with 13 bases in the middle. CDR3 length: 16 residues. The chain's CDR3 is CASSQEVAGANSPLHF. For the CDR3, the DNA is TGCGCCAGCAGCCAAGAAGTTGCAGGGGCAAATTCACCCCTCCACTTT.

This clonotype turned up a few times. The CDR3 is CSASIAGVTQYF. CDR3 sequence (DNA): TGCAGTGCTAGTATAGCGGGAGTTACGCAGTATTTT. This chain links TRBV20-1 with TRBJ2-3; 9 nucleotides align to TRBD2. Germline V CDR1 and CDR2: DFQATT, SNEGSKA (reference sequence). Trimming removed 3 bases from V and 8 bases from J; junction bases left unmatched: 3. There are 12 residues in the CDR3.

This rearrangement joins TRBV19 to TRBJ1-1, with D unresolved. V gave up 7 bases and J gave up 5 bases, with 14 bases separating them. Germline V lookup: CDR1 LNHDA, CDR2 SQIVND (reference sequence). CDR3 size: 13 residues. The CDR3 reads CASTQVLRTEAFF. CDR3 in DNA: TGTGCCAGTACCCAGGTGTTGCGGACTGAAGCTTTCTTT.

The rearrangement uses TRBV20-1 and TRBJ1-2, with unresolved D. Trimming stripped 6 bases from V and 2 bases from J, with 10 bases between. The CDR3 consists of 12 residues. CDR1 DFQATT and CDR2 SNEGSKA come from the germline V gene (reference sequence). CDR3 bases: TGCAGTGCGACCGGTATCAACTATGGCTACACCTTC. This encodes CSATGINYGYTF.

This clonotype was observed a handful of times. The V gene is TRBV6-5, the J gene TRBJ1-1, with TRBD1 matching 7 bases. The V gene's germline CDR1 is MNHEY and CDR2 SVGAGI. The CDR3 sequence is 15 residues long. V gave up 6 bases and J gave up 5 bases; unmatched junction bases: 12. The CDR3 reads CASRHDRAVWTEAFF. CDR3 sequence (DNA): TGTGCCAGCAGGCATGACAGGGCGGTGTGGACTGAAGCTTTCTTT.

The sample holds a few counts of this clonotype. This rearrangement joins TRBV12-3 or TRBV12-4 to TRBJ2-3, with D perhaps matching TRBD1 (6 bases). Trimming cost V 5 bases and J 1 base, with 19 bases left between them. This CDR3 is built from 17 residues. CDR3: CASSPTLTGLRTDTQYF. Here the CDR3 DNA reads TGTGCCAGCAGTCCGACATTGACAGGCCTACGCACAGATACGCAGTATTTT.